What follows are 30 T cell receptor beta chains derived from one specimen sequenced in a study of tumor-infiltrating lymphocytes in primary liver carcinoma. Blood RNA was derived from unsorted whole blood, and germline DNA was extracted too. From about 490 ng of total RNA, TCR beta-specific cDNA was reverse-transcribed using a constant-region primer. Three rounds of nested multiplex PCR with slightly modified ARM-PCR produced TCR beta libraries. Researchers ran the first two PCR rounds for roughly 11 cycles each with TRBV1-TRBV30 forward primers and a C-beta reverse primer. TCRdb redid the calling of the multiplex PCR reads with MiXCR, one entry per CDR3 protein. Of about 320,000 distinct CDR3 sequences listed, less than 75% are singletons. The specimen sequenced was peripheral blood. These receptors all come from a man aged 40-55 years with primary liver carcinoma and hepatitis B virus infection.

This clonotype appeared many times. The V and J genes are TRBV29-1 and TRBJ1-1; 7 bases agree with TRBD1. CDR3 size: 13 residues. The junction had 6 bases not matched to a gene; V was cut back by 7 bases and J by 1 base. The germline CDR1 and CDR2 sequences are SQVTM and ANQGSEA. CDR3 amino acids: CSARTGPNTEAFF. In DNA form, the CDR3 reads TGCAGCGCAAGGACAGGTCCGAACACTGAAGCTTTCTTT.

The chain has TRBV6-2 or TRBV6-3 and TRBJ2-3; D is uncertain. There are 17 residues in the CDR3. V was clipped by 5 bases and J by 0 bases, with 18 bases between them. CDR1 is MNHEY, CDR2 SVGEGT, per germline. CDR3 sequence (DNA): TGTGCCAGCAGTCACGATAGGCGACTGGAGAGCACAGATACGCAGTATTTT. This translates into CASSHDRRLESTDTQYF.

This clonotype was observed at least ten times. The V call is TRBV12-3 or TRBV12-4, the J call TRBJ1-1, with D maybe TRBD1 (5 bases). The CDR3 runs to 14 residues. V lost 2 bases and J lost 11, with 18 bases in between. CDR3 in DNA: TGTGCCAGCAGTTTACGGCCGGGGGTATCGGTCGCTTTCTTT. Translating it yields CASSLRPGVSVAFF.

This clonotype was counted ten times or more. The chain recombines TRBV10-3 with TRBJ2-2; 14 nucleotides line up with TRBD2. The CDR3 runs to 17 residues. With V trimmed by 5 bases and J by 3 bases, 5 bases remained unmatched. CDR1 and CDR2 from the germline V gene are ENHRY and SYGVKD. CDR3 nucleotide sequence: TGTGCCATCAGTTGGGGACTAGCGGGAGTTGACACCGGGGAGCTGTTTTTT. It translates to CAISWGLAGVDTGELFF.

The gene calls are TRBV5-1 and TRBJ2-2, with 10 bases fitting TRBD1. The CDR3 is 19 residues long. Germline loops: CDR1 SGHRS, CDR2 YFSETQ. V lost 4 bases and J lost 4; bases outside the gene matches: 16. CDR3 loop: CASSLVTGGRGTATGELFF. In DNA form, the CDR3 reads TGCGCCAGCAGCCTAGTGACAGGGGGCAGAGGGACCGCCACCGGGGAGCTGTTTTTT.

In the case of this clonotype: This clone may be a read error of a much larger clone one base away. V gene TRBV6-2 or TRBV6-3 combines with J gene TRBJ2-7; D is uncertain. The CDR3 loop spans 13 amino acids. The germline V gene encodes CDR1 MNHEY and CDR2 SVGEGT. V was trimmed by 8 bases and J by 2 bases, leaving 13 bases between them. The CDR3 DNA reads TGTGCCAGCCTATGGACGGCCGCCTACGAGCAGTACTTC. Translated, it gives CASLWTAAYEQYF.

In its sample, this clonotype was seen once. Being one base from a much bigger clone, this may be a read error. The chain is built from TRBV6-2 or TRBV6-3 and TRBJ1-1; perhaps TRBD1 as D (5 bases). The CDR3 runs to 14 residues. Looked up from germline, CDR1 is MNHEY and CDR2 is SVGEGT. The CDR3 sequence is CASSLRGTNTESFF. Written as DNA, the CDR3 is TGTGCCAGCAGTTTAAGGGGTACGAACACTGAATCTTTCTTT.

The chain recombines TRBV4-1 with TRBJ1-2; D uncertain. Looked up from germline, CDR1 is MGHRA and CDR2 is YSYEKL. V shed 1 base and J shed 6 bases, with 12 bases lying between them. CDR3 length: 14 residues. CDR3 sequence: CASSQGGLWDGYTF. CDR3 nucleotides: TGCGCCAGCAGCCAAGGCGGGCTATGGGATGGCTACACCTTC.

This clonotype was counted ten times or more. The J gene is TRBJ2-2, the V gene TRBV4-1; D is ambiguous. V lost 0 bases to trimming and J lost 7 bases, with 9 bases between them. This CDR3 has 14 amino acids. CDR1 and CDR2 (germline): MGHRA, YSYEKL. CDR3 DNA: TGCGCCAGCAGCCAAGATCCACTGGGCGGGGAGCTGTTTTTT. Translated, it gives CASSQDPLGGELFF.

This clonotype showed up many times. The gene calls are TRBV7-9 and TRBJ2-5; no firm D call. V was cut by 5 bases and J by 7 bases, with 20 bases left in between. This CDR3 is built from 15 residues. Germline CDR1 and CDR2: SEHNR and FQNEAQ (reference sequence). The CDR3 region has the DNA TGTGCCAGCAGCCCCCCTAAACAGATACCGGGGACCCAGTACTTC. Encoded protein: CASSPPKQIPGTQYF.

This clonotype was counted a few times. The chain joins TRBV7-8 to TRBJ2-2; TRBD2 matches at 8 bases. With V trimmed by 8 bases and J by 6 bases, 14 bases remained unmatched. The CDR3 is 16 residues long. Germline V gives CDR1 SGHVS, CDR2 FQNEAQ. The CDR3 bases are TGTGCCAGCGGTCACAGTAGCGGGAATACGCCCGGGGAGCTGTTTTTT. Amino acid sequence: CASGHSSGNTPGELFF. Filled out from reference TRBV7-8 and TRBJ2-2, the complete variable domain reads GAGVSQSPRYKVAKRGQDVALRCDPISGHVSLFWYQQALGQGPEFLTYFQNEAQLDKSGLPSDRFFAERPEGSVSTLKIQRTQQEDSAVYLCASGHSSGNTPGELFFGEGSRLTVL.

A note on this clonotype: With a much larger clone just one base away, this may be a read error. V gene TRBV29-1 combines with J gene TRBJ1-2; 8 nucleotides align to TRBD1. This CDR3 spans 15 amino acids. Germline lookup yields CDR1 SQVTM and CDR2 ANQGSEA. The DNA of the CDR3 is TGCAGGGCCCGTTCAGGGGGCAACAGCATTCATGGCTACACCTTC. This translates into CRARSGGNSIHGYTF.

This clonotype was recorded a few times. The gene calls are TRBV6-2 or TRBV6-3 and TRBJ1-1; D remains unclear. Per germline, CDR1 MNHEY and CDR2 SVGEGT. Trimming removed 2 bases from V and 5 bases from J, with 12 bases in between. This CDR3 is 14 amino acids long. The CDR3 nucleotides read TGTGCCAGCAGTTACCTCGGGTCTAATACTGAAGCTTTCTTT. Protein: CASSYLGSNTEAFF.

To note about this clonotype: A read error may produce the germline difference seen at one junction end. The J gene is TRBJ2-6, the V gene TRBV4-1; TRBD1 matches 7 bases. Germline V gene data show CDR1 as MGHRA and CDR2 as YSYEKL. This CDR3 contains 20 residues. CDR3 sequence reads: CASGQANRQGPGSGANVLTF. CDR3 DNA: TGCGCCAGCGGCCAAGCTAACCGACAGGGACCGGGCTCTGGGGCCAACGTCCTGACTTTC.

This clonotype was found once. No conserved phenylalanine or tryptophan ends this CDR3, so it is likely a read error. It is unclear where the CDR3 begins or ends on the DNA, so no DNA is shown, and the CDR3 is as TCRdb lists it. The CDR3 reads CSGLTDTQYL. This chain links TRBV29-1 with TRBJ2-3. The CDR3 extends over 10 residues, inclusive of both ends. Germline CDR1 SQVTM, CDR2 ANQGSEA.

The chain uses TRBV6-1 and TRBJ2-1, with 14 bases matching TRBD2. Germline V CDR1 and CDR2: MNHNS, SASEGT. The CDR3 is made up of 16 amino acids. With V trimmed by 6 bases and J by 9 bases, 10 bases remained unmatched. The CDR3, as DNA: TGTGCCAGCAGGGCCCCGGGACTAGCGGGAGTAGGTGAGCAGTTCTTC. Encoded protein: CASRAPGLAGVGEQFF.

This clonotype was counted a single time. This CDR3 is CASGSDSPSYGYTF. For the CDR3, the DNA is TGTGCCAGCGGATCGGACAGTCCTTCCTATGGCTACACCTTC. The gene calls are TRBV2 and TRBJ1-2, with D possibly being TRBD1 (6 bases). This CDR3 is 14 amino acids long. CDR1 and CDR2 (germline): SNHLY, FYNNEI. Trimming stripped 8 bases from V and 4 bases from J, with 17 bases between.

On this clonotype: One base away lies a much larger clone, so this may be a sequencing read error. Given the absence of the conserved phenylalanine or tryptophan at the CDR3 end, a read error is likely. The chain links TRBV6-6 to TRBJ2-3; tentatively, D is TRBD1 or TRBD2 (5 bases each). This CDR3 is 16 amino acids long. CDR1 and CDR2 from the germline V gene are MNHNY and SVGAGI (reference sequence). With 0 bases removed from V and 2 bases from J, the gap between germline ends came to 12 bases. This CDR3 reads CASSYSPGPPTDTQYL. The CDR3 DNA reads TGTGCCAGCAGTTACTCCCCGGGGCCCCCCACAGATACGCAGTATCTT.

On this clonotype: This sequence may be a read error, since a much larger clone differs from it by one base. The chain carries TRBV6-5 and TRBJ1-2; D call uncertain. The CDR3 has 14 amino acids. Germline CDR1 is MNHEY and CDR2 is SVGAGI. The CDR3 DNA follows: TGTGCCAACAGTCGACACCTTTCGGACTATGGCTACACCTTC. Translated, it gives CANSRHLSDYGYTF.

This clonotype was seen only a few times. Lacking the conserved final phenylalanine or tryptophan, this CDR3 likely reflects a read error. The chain employs TRBV29-1 and TRBJ1-2; D is unclear. CDR1 and CDR2 from the germline V gene are SQVTM and ANQGSEA. The CDR3 runs to 13 residues. The DNA of the CDR3 is TGCGGCGTTGAAGATGGCAAGGGCTATGGCTACACCTCC. Translating gives CGVEDGKGYGYTS.

On this clonotype itself: No conserved phenylalanine or tryptophan is present at the end of the CDR3, so a read error is the likely explanation. The CDR3 sequence: CASSLGLSSYEQYS. The CDR3 DNA reads TGCGCCAGCAGCCTGGGCCTCAGCTCCTACGAGCAGTACTCC. V is TRBV5-6 and J is TRBJ2-7, with D unresolved. The germline V gene encodes CDR1 SGHDT and CDR2 YYEEEE. The CDR3 is made up of 14 amino acids.

This clonotype was seen repeatedly, ten times or more. At one end, the junction sequence differs from germline, possibly due to a read error. This chain joins TRBV4-1 and TRBJ2-3, with 8 bases aligning to TRBD1. The V gene's germline CDR1 is MGHRA and CDR2 YSYEKL. The CDR3 runs to 13 residues. The CDR3 DNA reads as TGCGCCAGCAGCCAAGATCCCCGGGACAGGCCGAATTTT. Protein sequence: CASSQDPRDRPNF.

For this clonotype: A much larger clone differs from this one at a single base, so this may be a read error. The chain links TRBV9 to TRBJ2-1; 10 bases match TRBD1. The CDR3 is 15 residues long. Germline values: CDR1 SGDLS, CDR2 YYNGEE. The CDR3 coding sequence is TGTGCCAGCAGGAGGGGGACAGGGGCACACAATGTGCAGTTCTTC. It yields the protein CASRRGTGAHNVQFF.

About this clonotype itself: The junction departs from germline at one end; a sequencing error may be responsible. The rearrangement joins TRBV12-3 or TRBV12-4 to TRBJ1-1; D gene ambiguous. The CDR3 sequence is 14 residues long. CDR3 bases: TGTGCCAGCAGCTTCCAGTCGGTGCGCACTGAAACTTTCTTT. The encoded protein is CASSFQSVRTETFF.

The table lists this clonotype with a count of one. A single base separates this from a much larger clone, so it may be a read error. The chain joins TRBV10-3 to TRBJ2-2; D possibly corresponds to TRBD2 (5 bases). Trimming left V 7 bases short and J 4 bases short, with 16 bases between. CDR1 is ENHRY, CDR2 SYGVKD, per germline. This CDR3 has 15 amino acids. DNA for the CDR3: TGTGCCATCAATGTGGGTGCTAGCCCCACCGGGGAGCTGTTTTTT. It translates to CAINVGASPTGELFF.

At least ten counts were recorded for this clonotype. This chain joins TRBV29-1 and TRBJ2-1; TRBD1 aligns across 10 bases. The CDR3 is 13 residues long. Trimming removed 4 bases from V and 3 bases from J; junction bases left unmatched: 0. The germline gives CDR1 SQVTM, CDR2 ANQGSEA. CDR3 nucleotides: TGCAGCGTTGGGACAGGGGGCTACAATGAGCAGTTCTTC. Translation: CSVGTGGYNEQFF.

Concerning this clonotype: A read error is possible here, since a much larger clone lies one base away. The rearrangement links TRBV12-3 or TRBV12-4 to TRBJ2-3, with D maybe TRBD2 (5 bases). Trimming removed 3 bases at V and 1 base at J, with 14 bases between. The CDR3 consists of 16 residues. The CDR3 DNA sequence: TGTGCCAGCAGTTTCGTAGCGCCAAGGTGCACAGATACGCAGTATTTT. As protein: CASSFVAPRCTDTQYF.

The table lists this clonotype with many counts. V and J are TRBV6-6 and TRBJ1-2, with D hard to call. CDR3 length: 15 amino acids. Germline loops: CDR1 MNHNY, CDR2 SVGAGI (reference sequence). The V and J ends lost 2 bases and 6 bases respectively, with 16 bases between them. The CDR3 bases are TGTGCCAGCAGTTACCAGCAAGACGGAACCCATGGCTACACCTTC. It translates to CASSYQQDGTHGYTF.

In regard to this clonotype: Given the absence of the conserved phenylalanine or tryptophan at the CDR3 end, a read error is likely. J is TRBJ2-7 and V is TRBV5-4; 10 bases map to TRBD2. J lost 5 bases, V lost 1 base, and 18 bases had no gene match. From germline, CDR1 is SGHNT and CDR2 YYREEE (reference sequence). This CDR3 is built from 19 residues. Here the CDR3 reads CASSLTGRAGGPQGHEQYL. The CDR3 bases are TGTGCCAGCAGCTTGACTGGCCGAGCGGGAGGGCCCCAAGGCCACGAGCAGTACTTA.

This chain links TRBV11-2 with TRBJ2-1, with a possible D match to TRBD1 (5 bases). This CDR3 contains 14 residues. The germline V gene has CDR1 SGHAT and CDR2 FQNNGV. Deletions cut 2 bases from V and 4 bases from J, with 9 bases between. Written as DNA, the CDR3 is TGTGCCAGCAGCTTAAATGACAGATACAATGAGCAGTTCTTC. Translating it yields CASSLNDRYNEQFF.